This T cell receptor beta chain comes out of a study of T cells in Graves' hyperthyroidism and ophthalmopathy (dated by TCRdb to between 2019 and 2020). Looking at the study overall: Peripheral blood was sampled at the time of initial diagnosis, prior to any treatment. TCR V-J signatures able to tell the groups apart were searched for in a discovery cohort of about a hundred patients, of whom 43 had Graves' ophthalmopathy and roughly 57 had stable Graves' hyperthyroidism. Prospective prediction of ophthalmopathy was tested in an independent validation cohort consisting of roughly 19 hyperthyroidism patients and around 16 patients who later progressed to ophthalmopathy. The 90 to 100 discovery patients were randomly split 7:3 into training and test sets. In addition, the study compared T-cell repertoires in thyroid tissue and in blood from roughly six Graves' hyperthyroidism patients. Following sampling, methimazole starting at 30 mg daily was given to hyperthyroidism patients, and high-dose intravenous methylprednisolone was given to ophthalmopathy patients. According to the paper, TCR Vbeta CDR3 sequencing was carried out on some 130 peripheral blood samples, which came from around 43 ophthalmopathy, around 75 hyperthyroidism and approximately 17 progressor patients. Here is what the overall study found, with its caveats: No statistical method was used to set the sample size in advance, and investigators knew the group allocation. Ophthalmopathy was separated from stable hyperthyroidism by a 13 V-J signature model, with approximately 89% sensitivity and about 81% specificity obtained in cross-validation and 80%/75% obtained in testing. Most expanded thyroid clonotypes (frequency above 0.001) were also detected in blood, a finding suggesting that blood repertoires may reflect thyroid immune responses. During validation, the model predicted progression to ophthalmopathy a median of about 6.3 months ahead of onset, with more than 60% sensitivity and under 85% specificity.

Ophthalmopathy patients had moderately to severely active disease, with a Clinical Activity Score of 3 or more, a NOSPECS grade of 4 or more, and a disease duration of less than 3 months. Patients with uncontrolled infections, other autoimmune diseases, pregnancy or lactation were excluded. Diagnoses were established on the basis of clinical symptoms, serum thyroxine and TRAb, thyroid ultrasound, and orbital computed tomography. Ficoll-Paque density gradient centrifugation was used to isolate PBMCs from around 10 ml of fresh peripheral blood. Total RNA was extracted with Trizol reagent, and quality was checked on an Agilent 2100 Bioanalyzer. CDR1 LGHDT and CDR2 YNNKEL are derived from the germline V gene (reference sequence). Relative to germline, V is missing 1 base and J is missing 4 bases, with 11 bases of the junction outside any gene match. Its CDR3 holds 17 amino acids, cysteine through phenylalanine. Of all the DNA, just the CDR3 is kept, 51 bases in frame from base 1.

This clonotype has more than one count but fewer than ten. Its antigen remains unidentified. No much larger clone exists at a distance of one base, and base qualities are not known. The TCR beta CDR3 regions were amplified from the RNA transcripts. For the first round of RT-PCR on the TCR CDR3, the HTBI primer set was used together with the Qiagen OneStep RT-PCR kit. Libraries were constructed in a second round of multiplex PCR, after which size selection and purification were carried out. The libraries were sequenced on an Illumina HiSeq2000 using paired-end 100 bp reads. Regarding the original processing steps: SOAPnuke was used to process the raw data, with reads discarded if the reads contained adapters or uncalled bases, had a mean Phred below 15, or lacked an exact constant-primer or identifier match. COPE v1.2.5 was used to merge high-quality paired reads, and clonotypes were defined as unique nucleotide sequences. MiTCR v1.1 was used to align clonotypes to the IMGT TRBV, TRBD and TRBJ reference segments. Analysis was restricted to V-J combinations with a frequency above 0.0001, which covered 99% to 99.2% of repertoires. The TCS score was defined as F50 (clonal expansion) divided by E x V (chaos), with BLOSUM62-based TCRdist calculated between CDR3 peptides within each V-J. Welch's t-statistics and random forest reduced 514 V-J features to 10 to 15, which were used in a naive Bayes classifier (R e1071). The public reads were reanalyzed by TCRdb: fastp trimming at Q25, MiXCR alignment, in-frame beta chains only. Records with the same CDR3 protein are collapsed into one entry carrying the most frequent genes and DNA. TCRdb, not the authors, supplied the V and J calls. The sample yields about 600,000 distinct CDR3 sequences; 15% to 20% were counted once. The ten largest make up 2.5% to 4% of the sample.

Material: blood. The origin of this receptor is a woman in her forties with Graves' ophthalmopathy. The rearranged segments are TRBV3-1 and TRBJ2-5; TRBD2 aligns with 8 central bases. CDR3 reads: CASSQVGNGGGRETQYF. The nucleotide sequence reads TGTGCCAGCAGCCAAGTGGGGAATGGCGGGGGGAGAGAGACCCAGTACTTC.